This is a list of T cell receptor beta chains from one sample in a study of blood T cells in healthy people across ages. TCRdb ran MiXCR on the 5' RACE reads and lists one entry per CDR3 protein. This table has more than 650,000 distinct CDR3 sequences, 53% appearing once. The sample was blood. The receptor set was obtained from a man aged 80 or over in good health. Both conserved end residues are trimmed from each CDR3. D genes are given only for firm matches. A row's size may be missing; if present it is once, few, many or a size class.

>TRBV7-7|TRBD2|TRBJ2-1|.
ASSPTTSGLRNEQF
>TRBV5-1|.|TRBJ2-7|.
ASAQGSEQY
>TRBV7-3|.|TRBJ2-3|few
ASSLNPGNTDTQY
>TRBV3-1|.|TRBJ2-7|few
ASSRGGGLEQY
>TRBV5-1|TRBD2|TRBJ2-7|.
ASSFVGSGSSYEQY
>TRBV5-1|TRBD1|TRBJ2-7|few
ASSLEGTGANEQY
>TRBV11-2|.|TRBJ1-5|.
ASSLGGGKPQH
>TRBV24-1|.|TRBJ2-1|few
ATSDPAKGDNEQF
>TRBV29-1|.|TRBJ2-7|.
SVPVYDTGRSYEQY
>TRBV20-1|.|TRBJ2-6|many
SARGTGEAGANVLT
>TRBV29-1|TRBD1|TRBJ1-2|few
SARTGPSYGYT